The clone carrying this T cell receptor beta chain was picked up a small number of times. Its matching antigen is unknown. This entry belongs to a study of T cells in Graves' hyperthyroidism and ophthalmopathy. Overall study context: Blood from the periphery was taken at initial diagnosis, before any treatment.

Points from the study as a whole: Appearing also in blood were most of the thyroid clonotypes expanded above 0.001.

The CDR3 extends over 16 amino acids. V lost 0 bases and J lost 1, with 9 bases in between. Per germline, CDR1 LGHNA and CDR2 YNFKEQ. TCR beta CDR3 sequences were amplified from RNA transcripts. Using the HTBI primer set, a first-round RT-PCR was run on the TCR CDR3. One entry per CDR3 protein results from TCRdb running MiXCR on the multiplex PCR reads. In the table there are approximately 100,000 distinct CDR3 sequences, about 50% of which are singletons. Material for sequencing was blood. This clonotype originated in a man aged 35-49 years with Graves' hyperthyroidism. The V and J genes are TRBV4-2 and TRBJ2-2, with D tentatively TRBD2 (5 bases). CDR3 loop: CASSQDSRENTGELFF. As DNA, the CDR3 is TGTGCCAGCAGCCAAGATAGTCGGGAGAACACCGGGGAGCTGTTTTTT.